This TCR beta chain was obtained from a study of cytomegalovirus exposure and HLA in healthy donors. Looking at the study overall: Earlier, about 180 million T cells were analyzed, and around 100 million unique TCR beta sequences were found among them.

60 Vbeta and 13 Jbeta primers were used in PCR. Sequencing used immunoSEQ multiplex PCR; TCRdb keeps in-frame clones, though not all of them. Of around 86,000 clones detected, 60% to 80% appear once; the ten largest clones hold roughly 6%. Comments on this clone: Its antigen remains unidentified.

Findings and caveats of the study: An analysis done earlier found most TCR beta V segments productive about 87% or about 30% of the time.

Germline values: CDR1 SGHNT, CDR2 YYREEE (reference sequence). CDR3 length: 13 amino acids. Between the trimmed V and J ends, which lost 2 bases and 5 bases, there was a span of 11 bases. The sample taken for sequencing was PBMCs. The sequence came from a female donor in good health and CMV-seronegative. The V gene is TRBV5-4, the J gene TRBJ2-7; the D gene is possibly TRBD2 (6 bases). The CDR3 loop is CASSFRGGDEQYF. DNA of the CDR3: TGTGCCAGCAGCTTCCGAGGAGGGGACGAGCAGTACTTC.